The 17 T cell receptor beta chains presented below share a single source sample, sequenced in a study of OX40 agonist ivuxolimab in advanced cancers. TCRdb's table, derived via immunoSEQ multiplex PCR, lists solely in-frame clones and lacks some. The sample lists around 80,000 clones; roughly 92% were seen once. This specimen consisted of CD4+ or CD8+ T cells sorted from blood, obtained in a trial of the OX40 agonist ivuxolimab. The receptor source for this set is an adult with an advanced solid tumor such as melanoma, head and neck, liver or kidney cancer.

The V call is TRBV10-3, the J call TRBJ2-7; TRBD1 matches at 8 bases. The germline V gene encodes CDR1 ENHRY and CDR2 SYGVKD. V gave up 6 bases and J gave up 5 bases; unmatched junction bases: 9. This CDR3 has 14 amino acids. CDR3 sequence reads: CAIRDRVSANEQYF. The CDR3 DNA reads TGTGCCATCAGGGACAGGGTCTCGGCAAACGAGCAGTACTTC.

Only one count was recorded for this clone. The chain recombines TRBV18 with TRBJ2-1; D tentatively fits TRBD1 or TRBD2 (5 bases each). Per germline, CDR1 KGHSH and CDR2 LQKENI. V was trimmed by 1 base and J by 0 bases, leaving 10 bases between them. There are 16 residues in the CDR3. CDR3 sequence: CASSPQGTSSYNEQFF. CDR3 bases: TGTGCCAGCTCACCACAGGGGACGAGCTCCTACAATGAGCAGTTCTTC.

The rearrangement uses TRBV18 and TRBJ1-2; unclear D gene. The V gene lost 6 bases and the J gene lost 9 bases, with 11 bases spanning the gap. The CDR3 loop spans 11 amino acids. CDR1 is KGHSH, CDR2 LQKENI, per germline. CDR3 sequence reads: CASSPSKCYTF. The DNA of the CDR3 is TGTGCCAGCTCCCCCTCGAAGTGCTACACCTTC.

The chain links TRBV6-5 to TRBJ2-7, with 8 positions matching TRBD1. The CDR3 spans 14 residues. Germline values: CDR1 MNHEY, CDR2 SVGAGI. V lost 3 bases to trimming and J lost 7 bases; unmatched junction nucleotides: 8. CDR3 nucleotide sequence: TGTGCCAGCAGTTATAACAGGGGGGTGGGAGAGCAGTACTTC. Translating it yields CASSYNRGVGEQYF.

J is TRBJ1-3 and V is TRBV11-1; D is possibly TRBD1 (5 bases). Germline V CDR1 and CDR2: SGHAT, FQDESV (reference sequence). V was trimmed by 5 bases and J by 0 bases, leaving 20 bases between them. CDR3 size: 18 residues. This CDR3 is CASSRNRDAFSSGNTIYF. The CDR3 DNA reads as TGTGCCAGCAGCCGAAACCGGGACGCATTTTCCTCTGGAAACACCATATATTTT.

The chain links TRBV7-9 to TRBJ2-4, with D hard to call. Trimming took off 2 bases at V and 6 bases at J, with 2 bases between the two ends. This CDR3 is 11 amino acids long. CDR1 is SEHNR, CDR2 FQNEAQ, per germline (reference sequence). The DNA of the CDR3 is TGTGCCAGCAGCTTAACAAACATTCAGTACTTC. Amino acids: CASSLTNIQYF.

This chain connects TRBV7-8 to TRBJ1-1, with a tentative D call TRBD1 (5 bases). This CDR3 contains 16 residues. Germline assignment: CDR1 SGHVS and CDR2 FQNEAQ. V lost 2 bases and J lost 4, with 17 bases in between. For the CDR3, the DNA is TGTGCCAGCAGCTTATTTCCGCATGCGGGGCGCACTGAAGCTTTCTTT. This gives the protein CASSLFPHAGRTEAFF.

The V call is TRBV30, the J call TRBJ1-5; D may be TRBD1 (6 bases). There are 16 residues in the CDR3. The germline CDR1 and CDR2 sequences are GTSNPN and SVGIG (reference sequence). V lost 1 base to trimming and J lost 5 bases, with 18 bases between them. CDR3 protein: CAWSGGAGLGHQPQHF. The DNA of the CDR3 is TGTGCCTGGAGTGGGGGGGCAGGTTTAGGCCATCAGCCCCAGCATTTT. The complete variable domain, with remaining parts taken from reference TRBV30 and TRBJ1-5, reads SQTIHQWPATLVQPVGSPLSLECTVEGTSNPNLYWYRQAAGRGLQLLFYSVGIGQISSEVPQNLSASRPQDRQFILSSKKLLLSDSGFYLCAWSGGAGLGHQPQHFGDGTRLSIL.

This clone showed up just once. The V and J genes are TRBV5-1 and TRBJ1-6; perhaps TRBD1 as D (5 bases). V lost 2 bases, J lost 0 bases, and 12 bases lay in between. The CDR3 sequence is 17 residues long. CDR1 and CDR2 (germline): SGHRS, YFSETQ. In DNA form, the CDR3 reads TGCGCCAGCAGCTTTACTGACAGCAGCTCCTATAATTCACCCCTCCACTTT. As protein: CASSFTDSSSYNSPLHF.

The chain carries TRBV9 and TRBJ2-1; TRBD2 aligns across 8 bases. The CDR3 is made up of 17 amino acids. J gave up 0 bases and V 1 base, and 6 bases lay outside the gene matches. Germline V gives CDR1 SGDLS, CDR2 YYNGEE. As DNA, the CDR3 is TGTGCCAGCAGCGTACTGATCAGCGGGAGCTCCTACAATGAGCAGTTCTTC. Translating it yields CASSVLISGSSYNEQFF.

The chain recombines TRBV30 with TRBJ1-4; a weak D match, TRBD1 (6 bases). The CDR3 loop spans 12 amino acids. V was clipped by 0 bases and J by 8 bases, with 7 bases between them. The V gene's germline CDR1 is GTSNPN and CDR2 SVGIG (reference sequence). CDR3 bases: TGTGCCTGGAGTGTGGGGGCAGAAAAACTGTTTTTT. The encoded protein is CAWSVGAEKLFF.

The chain couples TRBV10-3 to TRBJ1-2; 7 positions agree with TRBD1. V shed 4 bases, J shed 1 base, and the junction held 9 bases outside the gene matches. There are 16 residues in the CDR3. From germline, CDR1 is ENHRY and CDR2 SYGVKD. The CDR3 DNA reads TGTGCCATCAGTGGAAACCTCGGACAGGTTAACTATGGCTACACCTTC. It encodes CAISGNLGQVNYGYTF.

The count of this clone is one. The chain employs TRBV11-3 and TRBJ2-5; D possibly corresponds to TRBD1 (5 bases). Per germline, CDR1 SGHNT and CDR2 YENEEA. The CDR3 sequence is 15 residues long. V lost 5 bases and J lost 7, with 20 bases in between. The CDR3: CASSPDTAAPGTQYF. The DNA of the CDR3 is TGTGCCAGCAGCCCGGACACCGCAGCCCCAGGGACCCAGTACTTC.

V is TRBV9 and J is TRBJ2-5; 8 bases are a match to TRBD1. With 4 bases clipped from V and 4 bases from J, the junction kept 6 bases outside the gene matches. The CDR3 consists of 14 residues. Germline assignment: CDR1 SGDLS and CDR2 YYNGEE. The CDR3 nucleotides read TGTGCCAGCAGCAAGACAGGGGTGGGAGAGACCCAGTACTTC. It codes for CASSKTGVGETQYF.

This chain joins TRBV7-8 and TRBJ1-1; 9 bases match TRBD1. Unmatched junction bases numbered 11, after V lost 6 bases and J lost 3 bases. The CDR3 extends over 16 amino acids. CDR1 is SGHVS, CDR2 FQNEAQ, per germline. The CDR3 region has the DNA TGTGCCAGCAGTCCCTCCTCCGGGACAGGGCACACTGAAGCTTTCTTT. Translation: CASSPSSGTGHTEAFF.

The V gene is TRBV6-5, the J gene TRBJ2-1; D might be TRBD1 or TRBD2, each matching 5 bases. The CDR3 runs to 12 residues. Deletions cut 0 bases from V and 9 bases from J, with 6 bases between. Germline lookup yields CDR1 MNHEY and CDR2 SVGAGI. CDR3 amino acids: CASSYSRGEQFF. The CDR3 DNA reads as TGTGCCAGCAGTTACTCGAGGGGTGAGCAGTTCTTC.

The chain uses TRBV6-4 and TRBJ1-5; possible D gene TRBD1, 6 bases. Trimming cost V 6 bases and J 0 bases, with 9 bases left between them. This CDR3 region has 14 residues. Germline values: CDR1 MRHNA, CDR2 SNTAGT. CDR3 residues: CASRGGNSNQPQHF. The DNA for the CDR3 is TGTGCCAGCAGAGGGGGGAATAGCAATCAGCCCCAGCATTTT.